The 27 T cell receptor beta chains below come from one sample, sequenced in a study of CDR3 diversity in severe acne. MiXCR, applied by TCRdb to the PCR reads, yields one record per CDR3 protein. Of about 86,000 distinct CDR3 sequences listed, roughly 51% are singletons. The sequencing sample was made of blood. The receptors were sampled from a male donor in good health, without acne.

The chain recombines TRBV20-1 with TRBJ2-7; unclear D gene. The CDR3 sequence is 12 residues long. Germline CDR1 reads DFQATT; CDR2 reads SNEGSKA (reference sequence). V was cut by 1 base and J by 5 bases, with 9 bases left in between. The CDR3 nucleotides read TGCAGTGCTAGAGGGCTCCACAACGAGCAGTACTTC. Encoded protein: CSARGLHNEQYF.

The CDR3 sequence: CASSLILGVPSGRDNEQFF. CDR3 DNA sequence: TGTGCCAGCAGCTTAATATTGGGGGTCCCTAGCGGGAGGGACAATGAGCAGTTCTTC. The chain recombines TRBV7-9 with TRBJ2-1; 12 nucleotides agree with TRBD2. Germline lookup yields CDR1 SEHNR and CDR2 FQNEAQ (reference sequence). Trimming at V came to 2 bases and at J to 5 bases, leaving 13 bases not matched to a gene. There are 19 residues in the CDR3.

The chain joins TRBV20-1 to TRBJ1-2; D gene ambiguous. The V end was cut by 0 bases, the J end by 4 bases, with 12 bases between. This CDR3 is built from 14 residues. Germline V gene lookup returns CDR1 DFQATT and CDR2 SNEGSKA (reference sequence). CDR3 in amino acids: CSARDEGSGYGYTF. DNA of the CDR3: TGCAGTGCTAGAGATGAGGGTTCTGGCTATGGCTACACCTTC.

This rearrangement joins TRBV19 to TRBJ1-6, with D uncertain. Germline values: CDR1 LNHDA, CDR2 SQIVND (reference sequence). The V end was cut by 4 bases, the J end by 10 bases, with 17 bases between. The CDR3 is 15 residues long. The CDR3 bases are TGTGCCAGTAGTACCGTCCAGGATTTCGGGTCACCCCTCCACTTT. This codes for CASSTVQDFGSPLHF. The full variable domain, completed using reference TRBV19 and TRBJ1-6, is DGGITQSPKYLFRKEGQNVTLSCEQNLNHDAMYWYRQDPGQGLRLIYYSQIVNDFQKGDIAEGYSVSREKKESFPLTVTSAQKNPTAFYLCASSTVQDFGSPLHFGNGTRLTVT.

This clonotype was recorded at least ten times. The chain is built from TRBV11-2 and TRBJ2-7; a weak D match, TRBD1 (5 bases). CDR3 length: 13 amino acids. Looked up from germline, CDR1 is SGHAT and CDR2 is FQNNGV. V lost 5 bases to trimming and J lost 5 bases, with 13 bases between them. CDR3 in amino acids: CASSTRQFNEQYF. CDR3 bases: TGTGCCAGCAGCACCAGACAGTTCAACGAGCAGTACTTC.

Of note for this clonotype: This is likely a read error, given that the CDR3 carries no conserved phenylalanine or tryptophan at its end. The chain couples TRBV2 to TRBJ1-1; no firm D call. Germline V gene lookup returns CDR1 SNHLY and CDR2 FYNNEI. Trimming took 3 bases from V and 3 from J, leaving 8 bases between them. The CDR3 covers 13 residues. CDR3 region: CASSEVRYTEAFS. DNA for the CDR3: TGTGCCAGCAGTGAGGTCAGGTACACTGAAGCTTTCTCT.

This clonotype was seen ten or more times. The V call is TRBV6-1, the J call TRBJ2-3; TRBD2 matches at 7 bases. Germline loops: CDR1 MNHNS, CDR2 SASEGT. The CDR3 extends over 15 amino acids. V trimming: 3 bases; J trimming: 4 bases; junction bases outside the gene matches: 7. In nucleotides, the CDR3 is TGTGCCAGCAGTGATTTGGGCGGGGGTGCAGATACGCAGTATTTT. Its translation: CASSDLGGGADTQYF.

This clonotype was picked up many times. The CDR3 DNA is TGTGCCAGCAGCACTCCCCGACAGTCCACATCCTCCTACGAGCAGTACTTC. It yields the protein CASSTPRQSTSSYEQYF. The chain joins TRBV11-1 to TRBJ2-7, with a possible D match to TRBD1 (5 bases). The CDR3 consists of 17 residues. The ends were cut back, 5 bases at V and 0 bases at J, with 20 bases in the middle. The germline CDR1 and CDR2 sequences are SGHAT and FQDESV (reference sequence).

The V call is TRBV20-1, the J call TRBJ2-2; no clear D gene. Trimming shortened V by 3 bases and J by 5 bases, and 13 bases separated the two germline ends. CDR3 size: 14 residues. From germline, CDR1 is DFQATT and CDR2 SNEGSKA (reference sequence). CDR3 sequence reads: CSARDLSRTGELFF. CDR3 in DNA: TGCAGTGCTAGGGACCTTAGCAGGACCGGGGAGCTGTTTTTT.

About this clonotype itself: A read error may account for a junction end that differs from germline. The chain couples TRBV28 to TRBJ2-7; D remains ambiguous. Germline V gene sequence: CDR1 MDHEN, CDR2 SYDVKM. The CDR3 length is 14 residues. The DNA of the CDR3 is TGTGCCAGCAGCTTATGGCGTCTCTCCTACGAGCAGTACTTC. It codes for CASSLWRLSYEQYF. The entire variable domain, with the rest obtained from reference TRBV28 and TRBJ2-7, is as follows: DVKVTQSSRYLVKRTGEKVFLECVQDMDHENMFWYRQDPGLGLRLIYFSYDVKMKEKGDIPEGYSVSREKKERFSLILESASTNQTSMYLCASSLWRLSYEQYFGPGTRLTVT.

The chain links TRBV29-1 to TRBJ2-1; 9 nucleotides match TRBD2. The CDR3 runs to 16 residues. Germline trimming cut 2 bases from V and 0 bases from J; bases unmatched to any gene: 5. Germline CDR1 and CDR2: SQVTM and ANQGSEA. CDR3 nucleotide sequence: TGCAGCGTTGAATTGGCAGCGGGGGGCTCCTACAATGAGCAGTTCTTC. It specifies CSVELAAGGSYNEQFF.

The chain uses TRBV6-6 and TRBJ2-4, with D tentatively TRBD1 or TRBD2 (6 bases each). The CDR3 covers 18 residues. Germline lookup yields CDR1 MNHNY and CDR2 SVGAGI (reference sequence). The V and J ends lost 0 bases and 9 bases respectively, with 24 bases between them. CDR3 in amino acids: CASSYSSTRGARGSIQYF. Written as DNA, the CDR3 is TGTGCCAGCAGTTACTCGTCGACTAGGGGGGCTCGAGGGAGCATTCAGTACTTC.

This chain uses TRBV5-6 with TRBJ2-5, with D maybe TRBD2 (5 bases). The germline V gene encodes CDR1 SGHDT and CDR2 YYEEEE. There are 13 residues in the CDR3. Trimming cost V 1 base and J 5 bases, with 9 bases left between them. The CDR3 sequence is CASSLMGGETQYF. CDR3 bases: TGTGCCAGCAGCTTGATGGGCGGGGAGACCCAGTACTTC.

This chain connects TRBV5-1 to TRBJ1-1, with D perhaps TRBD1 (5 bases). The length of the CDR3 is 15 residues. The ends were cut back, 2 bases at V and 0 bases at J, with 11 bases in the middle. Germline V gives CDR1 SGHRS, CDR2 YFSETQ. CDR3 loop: CASSFGTLMNTEAFF. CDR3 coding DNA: TGCGCCAGCAGCTTTGGGACCCTGATGAACACTGAAGCTTTCTTT.

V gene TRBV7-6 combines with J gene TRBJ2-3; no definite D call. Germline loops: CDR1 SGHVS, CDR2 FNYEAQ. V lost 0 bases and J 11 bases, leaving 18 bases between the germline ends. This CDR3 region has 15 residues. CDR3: CASSLAASSYNEQYF. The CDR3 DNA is TGTGCCAGCAGCTTAGCGGCGAGCTCCTACAATGAGCAGTATTTT.

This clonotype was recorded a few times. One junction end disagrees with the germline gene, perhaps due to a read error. The CDR3 here is CASSLTGGTGELFF. The CDR3 DNA is TGTGCTAGCAGCTTGACAGGGGGCACCGGGGAGCTGTTTTTT. This chain uses TRBV7-7 with TRBJ2-2; 9 nucleotides match TRBD1. Per germline, CDR1 SSHAT and CDR2 FNYEAQ (reference sequence). CDR3 length equals 14 residues.

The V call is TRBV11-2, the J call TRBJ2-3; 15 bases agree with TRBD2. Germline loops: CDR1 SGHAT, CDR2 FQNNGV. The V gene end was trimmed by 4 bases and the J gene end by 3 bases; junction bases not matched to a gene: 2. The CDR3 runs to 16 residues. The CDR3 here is CASSSGTSGRTDTQYF. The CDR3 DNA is TGTGCCAGCAGCTCCGGGACTAGCGGGAGGACAGATACGCAGTATTTT. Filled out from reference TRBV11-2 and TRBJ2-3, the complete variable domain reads EAGVAQSPRYKIIEKRQSVAFWCNPISGHATLYWYQQILGQGPKLLIQFQNNGVVDDSQLPKDRFSAERLKGVDSTLKIQPAKLEDSAVYLCASSSGTSGRTDTQYFGPGTRLTVL.

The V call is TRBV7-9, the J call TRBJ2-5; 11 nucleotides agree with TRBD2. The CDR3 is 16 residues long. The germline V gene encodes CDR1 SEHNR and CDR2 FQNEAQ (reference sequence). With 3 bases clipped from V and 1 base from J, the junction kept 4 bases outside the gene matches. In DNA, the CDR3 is TGTGCCAGCAGCTTCGGACTAGCGGGCGGCCAAGAGACCCAGTACTTC. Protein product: CASSFGLAGGQETQYF.

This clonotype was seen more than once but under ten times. The CDR3 sequence: CASVREGLGTQYF. The CDR3 nucleotides are TGTGCCTCTGTGCGGGAGGGCCTTGGGACCCAGTACTTC. V usage is TRBV28 and J usage is TRBJ2-5; 9 positions agree with TRBD2. This CDR3 spans 13 amino acids. The V gene's germline CDR1 is MDHEN and CDR2 SYDVKM. The V segment lost 11 bases and the J segment 7 bases; nucleotides outside the gene matches: 11.

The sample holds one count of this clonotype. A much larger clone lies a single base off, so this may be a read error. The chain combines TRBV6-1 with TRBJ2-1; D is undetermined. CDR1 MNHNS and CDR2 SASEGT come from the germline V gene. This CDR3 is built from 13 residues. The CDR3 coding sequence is TGTGCCAGCACCGACATAGGGATGAATGTGCAGTTCTTC. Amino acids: CASTDIGMNVQFF.

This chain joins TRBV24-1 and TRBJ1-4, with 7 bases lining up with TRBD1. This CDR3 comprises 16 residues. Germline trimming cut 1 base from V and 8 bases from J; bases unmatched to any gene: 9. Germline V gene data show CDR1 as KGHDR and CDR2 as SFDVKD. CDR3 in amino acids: CATSDLDRESDEKLFF. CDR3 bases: TGTGCCACCAGTGATTTAGACAGGGAGAGTGACGAAAAACTGTTTTTT.

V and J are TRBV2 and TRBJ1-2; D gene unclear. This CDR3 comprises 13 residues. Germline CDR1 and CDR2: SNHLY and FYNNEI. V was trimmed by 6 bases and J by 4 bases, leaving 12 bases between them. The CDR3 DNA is TGTGCCAGCAGGCCGACAAGTCTCTATGGCTACACCTTC. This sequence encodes CASRPTSLYGYTF.

The CDR3 spells CASSEIGSSYNSPLHF. For the CDR3, the DNA is TGCGCCAGCAGCGAGATAGGGAGCTCCTATAATTCACCCCTCCACTTT. This chain joins TRBV5-1 and TRBJ1-6; D gene uncertain. CDR1 is SGHRS and CDR2 is YFSETQ in the germline V gene. Trimming took off 4 bases at V and 0 bases at J, with 11 bases between the two ends. CDR3 length: 16 amino acids.

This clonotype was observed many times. The CDR3 loop reads CASSPGPGVGTEAFF. The CDR3 DNA sequence: TGTGCCAGCAGCCCAGGGCCGGGTGTGGGTACTGAAGCTTTCTTT. The chain is built from TRBV7-8 and TRBJ1-1, with D possibly being TRBD1 (5 bases). Germline V lookup: CDR1 SGHVS, CDR2 FQNEAQ. V lost 5 bases, J lost 5 bases, and 18 bases lay in between. This CDR3 comprises 15 residues.

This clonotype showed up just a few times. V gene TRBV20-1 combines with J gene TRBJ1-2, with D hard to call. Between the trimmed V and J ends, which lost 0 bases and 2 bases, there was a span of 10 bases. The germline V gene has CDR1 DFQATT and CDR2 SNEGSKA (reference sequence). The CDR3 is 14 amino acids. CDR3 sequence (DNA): TGCAGTGCTAGAGATCAAGTGCAAAACTATGGCTACACCTTC. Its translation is CSARDQVQNYGYTF.

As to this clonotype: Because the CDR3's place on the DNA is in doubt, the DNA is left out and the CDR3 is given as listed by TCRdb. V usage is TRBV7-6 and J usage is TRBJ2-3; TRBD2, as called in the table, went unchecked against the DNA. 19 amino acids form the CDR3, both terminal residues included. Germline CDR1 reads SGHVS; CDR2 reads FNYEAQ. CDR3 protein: CASSIYLCSGRSSTDTQYF.

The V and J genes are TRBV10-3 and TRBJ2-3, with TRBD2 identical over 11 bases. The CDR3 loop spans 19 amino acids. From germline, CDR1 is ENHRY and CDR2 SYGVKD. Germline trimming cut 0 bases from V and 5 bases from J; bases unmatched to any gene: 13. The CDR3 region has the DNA TGTGCCATCAGTGAGTCGGGCTTTACTAGCGGGAGACCGAGAGATACGCAGTATTTT. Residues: CAISESGFTSGRPRDTQYF.